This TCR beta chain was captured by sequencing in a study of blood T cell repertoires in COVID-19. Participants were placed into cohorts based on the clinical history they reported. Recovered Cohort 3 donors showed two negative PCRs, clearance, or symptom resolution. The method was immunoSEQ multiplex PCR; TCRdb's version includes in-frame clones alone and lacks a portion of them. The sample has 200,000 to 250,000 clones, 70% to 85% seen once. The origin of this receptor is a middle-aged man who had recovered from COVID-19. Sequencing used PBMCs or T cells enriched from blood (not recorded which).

The CDR3 is CASTPTWRRQGPSGGYTF. CDR3 DNA sequence: TGTGCCAGTACCCCTACGTGGAGGCGACAGGGACCTTCGGGGGGCTACACCTTC. The rearrangement joins TRBV19 to TRBJ1-2; 7 bases fit TRBD1. The germline CDR1 and CDR2 sequences are LNHDA and SQIVND (reference sequence). The CDR3 has 18 amino acids. Trimming cost V 7 bases and J 8 bases; bases outside gene matches: 25.